Following are 15 T cell receptor beta chains from one sample sequenced in a study of CD8+CD57+ T cells in acquired aplastic anemia. Before being chosen for sequencing, patients had shown CD8+CD57+ cell expansion by flow cytometry. The study profiled TCR beta VDJ and CDR3 using genomic DNA as template. TCRdb re-called the reads through MiXCR, storing one row per CDR3 protein. Of about half a million distinct CDR3 sequences listed, under 40% are singletons. Sequencing input: sorted CD4+, CD8+, or CD8+CD57+ T cells (not recorded which) from PBMCs. Receptor source: a human donor with aplastic anemia.

This chain links TRBV2 with TRBJ2-7; tentatively, D is TRBD1 or TRBD2 (5 bases each). Germline-derived CDR1 and CDR2 are SNHLY and FYNNEI. Trimming pared 10 bases from V and 5 bases from J, leaving 12 bases between. The CDR3 is 11 amino acids. CDR3 sequence reads: CATLGGDEQYF. DNA for the CDR3: TGTGCCACCCTTGGGGGAGACGAGCAGTACTTC.

The chain couples TRBV6-5 to TRBJ2-7; 11 bases map to TRBD1. Per the germline V gene, CDR1 is MNHEY and CDR2 is SVGAGI. The CDR3 sequence is 15 residues long. The V gene end was trimmed by 2 bases and the J gene end by 6 bases; junction bases not matched to a gene: 6. This CDR3 is CASSYAGTGGSEQYF. Here the CDR3 DNA reads TGTGCCAGCAGTTACGCGGGGACAGGGGGGAGCGAGCAGTACTTC.

This clonotype was found many times. The chain uses TRBV29-1 and TRBJ1-1, with D possibly TRBD1 on 6 matching bases. V dropped 2 bases and J dropped 6 bases, with 13 bases sitting between them. The CDR3 sequence is 13 residues long. Germline CDR1 reads SQVTM; CDR2 reads ANQGSEA. In nucleotides, the CDR3 is TGCAGCGTTGAAAGACAGGCCGAGGCTGAAGCTTTCTTT. Residues: CSVERQAEAEAFF.

The table lists this clonotype with many counts. The rearrangement uses TRBV7-8 and TRBJ2-7; D might be TRBD2 (6 bases). Trimming removed 2 bases at V and 3 bases at J, with 8 bases between. The germline V gene encodes CDR1 SGHVS and CDR2 FQNEAQ. The CDR3 runs 13 residues. CDR3 DNA: TGTGCCAGCAGCTTACGGGGGAGCTACGAGCAGTACTTC. Translating it yields CASSLRGSYEQYF.

The rearrangement uses TRBV29-1 and TRBJ1-1, with 7 bases lining up with TRBD1. The germline CDR1 and CDR2 sequences are SQVTM and ANQGSEA. This CDR3 is built from 13 residues. V lost 7 bases and J lost 1; bases outside the gene matches: 6. The CDR3: CSAVGQRNTEAFF. Here the CDR3 DNA reads TGCAGCGCCGTGGGACAGAGGAACACTGAAGCTTTCTTT. The full variable domain, completed using reference TRBV29-1 and TRBJ1-1, is SAVISQKPSRDICQRGTSLTIQCQVDSQVTMMFWYRQQPGQSLTLIATANQGSEATYESGFVIDKFPISRPNLTFSTLTVSNMSPEDSSIYLCSAVGQRNTEAFFGQGTRLTVV.

A few counts support this clonotype. CDR3 nucleotides: TGTGCCAGCATCAAAAGGGGAGTCAAGGACGAGCAGTACTTC. Protein product: CASIKRGVKDEQYF. The chain recombines TRBV10-3 with TRBJ2-7; D tentatively fits TRBD1 or TRBD2 (5 bases each). V was clipped by 10 bases and J by 5 bases, with 21 bases between them. Germline values: CDR1 ENHRY, CDR2 SYGVKD. The CDR3 sequence is 14 residues long.

This sequence joins TRBV7-9 and TRBJ1-5; perhaps TRBD1 as D (6 bases). Germline-derived CDR1 and CDR2 are SEHNR and FQNEAQ (reference sequence). The CDR3 sequence is 15 residues long. The V and J ends lost 3 bases and 4 bases respectively, with 13 bases between them. In DNA form, the CDR3 reads TGTGCCAGCAGCTTGGGGGGCTTAGGTAATCAGCCCCAGCATTTT. Translating it yields CASSLGGLGNQPQHF.

The sample holds many counts of this clonotype. The chain joins TRBV10-3 to TRBJ2-7; D might be TRBD2 (6 bases). V was clipped by 4 bases and J by 4 bases, with 11 bases between them. Looked up from germline, CDR1 is ENHRY and CDR2 is SYGVKD. The CDR3 runs 13 residues. The CDR3 DNA reads TGTGCCATCAGTGCGGCTAGCGCTTACGAGCAGTACTTC. Translating gives CAISAASAYEQYF.

This clonotype was observed a few times. The V and J genes are TRBV10-3 and TRBJ2-7; D is possibly TRBD2 (6 bases). The CDR3 extends over 16 amino acids. Deletions cut 0 bases from V and 4 bases from J, with 16 bases between. Looked up from germline, CDR1 is ENHRY and CDR2 is SYGVKD. The CDR3 spells CAISESESGRGYEQYV. The CDR3, as DNA: TGTGCCATCAGTGAGTCGGAGAGTGGCCGGGGGTACGAGCAGTACGTC.

This clonotype was counted many times. This chain joins TRBV29-1 and TRBJ2-7; possible D gene TRBD1, 7 bases. The CDR3 extends over 13 amino acids. In germline, CDR1 is SQVTM, CDR2 ANQGSEA. Between the trimmed V and J ends, which lost 2 bases and 3 bases, there was a span of 11 bases. CDR3 sequence reads: CSVEQGGGYEQYF. The CDR3 DNA reads as TGCAGCGTTGAACAGGGGGGAGGCTACGAGCAGTACTTC.

With regard to this clonotype: A read error is possible here, since a much larger clone lies one base away. The chain uses TRBV10-3 and TRBJ1-1; D unclear. V shed 7 bases and J shed 3 bases, with 12 bases lying between them. The CDR3 contains 13 residues. Germline-derived CDR1 and CDR2 are ENHRY and SYGVKD. The CDR3 bases are TGTGCCATCAACACGGTCCGAGACACTGAAGCTTTCTTT. The encoded protein is CAINTVRDTEAFF.

The genes are TRBV25-1 and TRBJ2-3; a weak D match, TRBD2 (5 bases). The CDR3 is 16 amino acids. Germline CDR1 MGHDK, CDR2 SYGVNS. V gave up 6 bases and J gave up 0 bases, with 16 bases separating them. CDR3 residues: CASSSGLDPSTDTQYF. The CDR3 DNA sequence: TGTGCCAGCAGCTCCGGACTGGATCCTAGCACAGATACGCAGTATTTT.

Comments on this clonotype: One end of the junction fails to match germline, which may point to a read error. The V gene is TRBV20-1, the J gene TRBJ1-2; D perhaps matches TRBD1 (5 bases). This CDR3 spans 13 amino acids. Germline CDR1 DFQATT, CDR2 SNEGSKA (reference sequence). The CDR3 sequence: CGAREGAIYGYTF. The CDR3 region has the DNA TGCGGTGCTAGAGAAGGGGCAATCTATGGCTACACCTTC.

The rearrangement links TRBV24-1 to TRBJ2-7, with 7 bases matching TRBD1. This CDR3 has 14 amino acids. Germline V gives CDR1 KGHDR, CDR2 SFDVKD. With V trimmed by 3 bases and J by 1 base, 2 bases remained unmatched. CDR3 DNA sequence: TGTGCCACCAGTGATACGGACAGGTCCTACGAGCAGTACTTC. Its protein is CATSDTDRSYEQYF.

This clonotype has more than one count but fewer than ten. The chain uses TRBV5-1 and TRBJ1-2; TRBD1 agrees at 9 bases. There are 15 residues in the CDR3. Trimming removed 7 bases from V and 3 bases from J; junction bases left unmatched: 10. Germline V gene sequence: CDR1 SGHRS, CDR2 YFSETQ. In DNA form, the CDR3 reads TGCGCCAGCGGCGACGGGACAGGGAACGACTATGGCTACACCTTC. Its translation is CASGDGTGNDYGYTF.